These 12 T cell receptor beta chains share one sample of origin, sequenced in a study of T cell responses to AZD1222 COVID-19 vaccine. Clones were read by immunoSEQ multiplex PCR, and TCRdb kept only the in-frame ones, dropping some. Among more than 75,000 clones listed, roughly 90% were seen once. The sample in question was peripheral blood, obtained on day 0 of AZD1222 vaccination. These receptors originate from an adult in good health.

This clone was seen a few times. CDR3 in amino acids: CASSAMLSPGGPDTQYF. The CDR3 DNA reads TGTGCCAGCAGCGCGATGTTGTCGCCCGGGGGTCCAGATACGCAGTATTTT. The chain uses TRBV9 and TRBJ2-3; perhaps TRBD2 as D (6 bases). CDR1 and CDR2 (germline): SGDLS, YYNGEE. The CDR3 is 17 residues long. V lost 3 bases and J lost 4, with 21 bases in between.

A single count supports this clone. CDR3: CATSRDPRTGNTEAFF. In nucleotides, the CDR3 is TGTGCCACCAGCAGAGATCCCCGGACAGGGAACACTGAAGCTTTCTTT. The rearrangement links TRBV15 to TRBJ1-1; 7 bases align to TRBD1. Trimming at V came to 0 bases and at J to 1 base, leaving 5 bases not matched to a gene. The CDR3 has 16 residues. Germline assignment: CDR1 LNHNV and CDR2 YYDKDF (reference sequence). The whole variable domain, filled in from reference TRBV15 and TRBJ1-1, reads DAMVIQNPRYQVTQFGKPVTLSCSQTLNHNVMYWYQQKSSQAPKLLFHYYDKDFNNEADTPDNFQSRRPNTSFCFLDIRSPGLGDTAMYLCATSRDPRTGNTEAFFGQGTRLTVV.

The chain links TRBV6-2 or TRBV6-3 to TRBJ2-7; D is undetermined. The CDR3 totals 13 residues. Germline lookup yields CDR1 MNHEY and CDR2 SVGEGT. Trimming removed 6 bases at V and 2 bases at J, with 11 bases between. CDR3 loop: CASRYAQTYEQYF. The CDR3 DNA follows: TGTGCCAGCAGGTACGCACAGACCTACGAGCAGTACTTC.

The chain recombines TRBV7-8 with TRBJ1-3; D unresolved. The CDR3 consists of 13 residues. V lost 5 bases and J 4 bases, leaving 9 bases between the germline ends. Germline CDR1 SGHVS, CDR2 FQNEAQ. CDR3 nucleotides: TGTGCCAGCAGCCAGACGTTCGGAAACACCATATATTTT. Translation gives CASSQTFGNTIYF.

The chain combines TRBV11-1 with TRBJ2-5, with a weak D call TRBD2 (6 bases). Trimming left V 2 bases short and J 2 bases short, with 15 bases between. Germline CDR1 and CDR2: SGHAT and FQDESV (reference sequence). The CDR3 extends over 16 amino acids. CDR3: CASSLSRLAVQETQYF. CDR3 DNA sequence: TGTGCCAGCAGCTTATCCCGGTTAGCGGTACAAGAGACCCAGTACTTC.

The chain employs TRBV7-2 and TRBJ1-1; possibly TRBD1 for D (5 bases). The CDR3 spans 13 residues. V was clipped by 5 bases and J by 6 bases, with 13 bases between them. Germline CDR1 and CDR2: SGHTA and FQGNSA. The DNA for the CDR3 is TGTGCCAGCAGCCGTGACCCGGGACCTGAAGCTTTCTTT. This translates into CASSRDPGPEAFF.

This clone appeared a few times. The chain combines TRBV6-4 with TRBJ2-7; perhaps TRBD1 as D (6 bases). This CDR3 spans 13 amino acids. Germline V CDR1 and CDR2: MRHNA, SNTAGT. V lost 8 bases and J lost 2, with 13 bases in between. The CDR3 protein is CASPRGPTYEQYF. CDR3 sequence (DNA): TGTGCCAGCCCCAGGGGCCCGACCTACGAGCAGTACTTC.

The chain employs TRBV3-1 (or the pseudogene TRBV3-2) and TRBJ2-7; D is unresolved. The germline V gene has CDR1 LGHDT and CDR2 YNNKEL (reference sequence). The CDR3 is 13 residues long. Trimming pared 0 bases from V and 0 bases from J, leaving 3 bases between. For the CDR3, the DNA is TGTGCCAGCAGCCAAGAGGGCTCCTACGAGCAGTACTTC. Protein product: CASSQEGSYEQYF.

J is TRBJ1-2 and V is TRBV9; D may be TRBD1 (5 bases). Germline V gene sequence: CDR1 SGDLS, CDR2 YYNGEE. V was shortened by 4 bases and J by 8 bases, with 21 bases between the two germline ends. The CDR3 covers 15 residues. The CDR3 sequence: CASSPGTARLGGYTF. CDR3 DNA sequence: TGTGCCAGCAGCCCGGGGACGGCCCGCCTGGGGGGCTACACCTTC.

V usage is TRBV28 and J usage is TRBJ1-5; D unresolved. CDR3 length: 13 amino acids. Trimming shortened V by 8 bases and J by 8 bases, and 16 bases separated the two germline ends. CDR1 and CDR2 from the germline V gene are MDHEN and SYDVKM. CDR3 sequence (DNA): TGTGCCAGCCGCCGAGGTGGTGGCAAGCCCCAGCATTTT. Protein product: CASRRGGGKPQHF.

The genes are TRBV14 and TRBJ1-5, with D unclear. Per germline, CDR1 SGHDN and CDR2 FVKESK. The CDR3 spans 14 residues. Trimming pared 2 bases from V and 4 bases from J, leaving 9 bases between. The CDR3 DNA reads TGTGCCAGCAGCCAATTTGGGGATAATCAGCCCCAGCATTTT. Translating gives CASSQFGDNQPQHF.

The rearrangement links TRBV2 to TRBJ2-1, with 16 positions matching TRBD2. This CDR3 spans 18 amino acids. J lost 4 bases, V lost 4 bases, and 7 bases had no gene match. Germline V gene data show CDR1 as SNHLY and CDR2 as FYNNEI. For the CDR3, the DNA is TGTGCCAGCAGTGGACAGGGACTAGCGGGGGGGAGATACAATGAGCAGTTCTTC. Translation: CASSGQGLAGGRYNEQFF.